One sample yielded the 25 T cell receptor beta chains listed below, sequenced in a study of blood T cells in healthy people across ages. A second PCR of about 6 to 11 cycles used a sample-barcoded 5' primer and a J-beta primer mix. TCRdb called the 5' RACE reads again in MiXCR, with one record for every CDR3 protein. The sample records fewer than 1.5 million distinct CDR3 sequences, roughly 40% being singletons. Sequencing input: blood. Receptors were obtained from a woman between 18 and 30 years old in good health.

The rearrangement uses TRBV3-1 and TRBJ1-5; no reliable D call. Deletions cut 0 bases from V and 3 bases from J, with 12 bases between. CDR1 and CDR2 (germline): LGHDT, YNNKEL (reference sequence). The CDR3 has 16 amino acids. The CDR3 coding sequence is TGTGCCAGCAGCCAAGATCGGGGAGAGCCCAATCAGCCCCAGCATTTT. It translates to CASSQDRGEPNQPQHF.

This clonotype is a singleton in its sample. CDR3: CASNAAGGIQYF. The DNA for the CDR3 is TGTGCCAGCAATGCGGCGGGTGGTATTCAGTACTTC. The J gene is TRBJ2-4, the V gene TRBV28; TRBD2 is a possible D gene (5 bases). The ends were cut back, 7 bases at V and 10 bases at J, with 14 bases in the middle. From germline, CDR1 is MDHEN and CDR2 SYDVKM. This CDR3 has 12 amino acids. Complete variable domain (other parts from reference TRBV28 and TRBJ2-4): DVKVTQSSRYLVKRTGEKVFLECVQDMDHENMFWYRQDPGLGLRLIYFSYDVKMKEKGDIPEGYSVSREKKERFSLILESASTNQTSMYLCASNAAGGIQYFGAGTRLSVL.

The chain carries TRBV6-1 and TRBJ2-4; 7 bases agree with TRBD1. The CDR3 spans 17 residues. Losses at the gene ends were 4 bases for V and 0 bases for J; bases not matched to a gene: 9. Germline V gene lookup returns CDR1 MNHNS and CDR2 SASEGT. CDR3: CASSGLPGQLAKNIQYF. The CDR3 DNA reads TGTGCCAGCAGTGGGCTCCCGGGACAGCTAGCCAAAAACATTCAGTACTTC.

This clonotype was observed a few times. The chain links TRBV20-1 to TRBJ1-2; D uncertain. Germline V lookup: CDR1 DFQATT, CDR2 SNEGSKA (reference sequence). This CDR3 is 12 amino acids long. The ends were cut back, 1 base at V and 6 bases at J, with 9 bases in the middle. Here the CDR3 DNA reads TGCAGTGCTAGAGTTAGAGAGAATGGCTACACCTTC. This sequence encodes CSARVRENGYTF.

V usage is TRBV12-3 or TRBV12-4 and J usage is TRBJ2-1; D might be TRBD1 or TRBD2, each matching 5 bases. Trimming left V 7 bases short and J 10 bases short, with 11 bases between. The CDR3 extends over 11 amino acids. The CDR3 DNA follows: TGTGCCAGCAACGTCGGGGACGAGCAGTTCTTC. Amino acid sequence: CASNVGDEQFF.

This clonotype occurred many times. The CDR3 sequence: CASSLSRAQETQYF. CDR3 DNA sequence: TGTGCCAGCAGTTTAAGTAGGGCCCAAGAGACCCAGTACTTC. This chain links TRBV12-3 or TRBV12-4 with TRBJ2-5, with D hard to call. Trimming took 2 bases from V and 1 from J, leaving 8 bases between them. This CDR3 contains 14 residues.

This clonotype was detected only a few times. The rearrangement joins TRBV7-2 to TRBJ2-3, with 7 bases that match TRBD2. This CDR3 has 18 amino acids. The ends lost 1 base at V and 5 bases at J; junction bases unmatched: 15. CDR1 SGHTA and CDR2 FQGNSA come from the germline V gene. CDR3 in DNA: TGTGCCAGCAGCTTAGATGGCTCGAGGGGAGGGTTCGTAGATACGCAGTATTTT. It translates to CASSLDGSRGGFVDTQYF.

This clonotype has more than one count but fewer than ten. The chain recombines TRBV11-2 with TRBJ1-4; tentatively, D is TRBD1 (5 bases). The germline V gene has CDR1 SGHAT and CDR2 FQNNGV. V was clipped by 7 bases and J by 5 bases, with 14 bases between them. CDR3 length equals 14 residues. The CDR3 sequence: CASNPGAGNEKLFF. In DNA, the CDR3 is TGTGCCAGCAATCCCGGGGCGGGGAATGAAAAACTGTTTTTT.

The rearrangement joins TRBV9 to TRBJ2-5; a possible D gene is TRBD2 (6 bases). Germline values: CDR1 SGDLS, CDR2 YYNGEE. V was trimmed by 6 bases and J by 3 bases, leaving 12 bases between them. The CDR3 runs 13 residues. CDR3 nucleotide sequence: TGTGCCAGCACCCCCGGCGGGAAAGAGACCCAGTACTTC. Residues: CASTPGGKETQYF.

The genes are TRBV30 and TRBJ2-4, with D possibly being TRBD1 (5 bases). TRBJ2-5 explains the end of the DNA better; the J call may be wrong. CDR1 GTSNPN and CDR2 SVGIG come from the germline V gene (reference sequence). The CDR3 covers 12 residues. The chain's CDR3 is CAWSAQAETQYF. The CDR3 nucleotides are TGTGCCTGGAGTGCACAGGCCGAGACCCAGTACTTC.

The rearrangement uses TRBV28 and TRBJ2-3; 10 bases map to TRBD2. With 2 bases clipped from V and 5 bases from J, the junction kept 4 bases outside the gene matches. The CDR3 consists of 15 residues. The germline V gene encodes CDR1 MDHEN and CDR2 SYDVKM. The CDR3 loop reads CASSLGSGGLDTQYF. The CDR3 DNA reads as TGTGCCAGCAGTTTAGGTAGCGGGGGGCTAGATACGCAGTATTTT.

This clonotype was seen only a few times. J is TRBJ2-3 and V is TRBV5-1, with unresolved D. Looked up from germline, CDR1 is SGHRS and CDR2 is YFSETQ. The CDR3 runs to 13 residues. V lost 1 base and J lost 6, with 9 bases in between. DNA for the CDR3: TGCGCCAGCAGCTTGAGTGATTTCGATACGCAGTATTTT. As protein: CASSLSDFDTQYF.

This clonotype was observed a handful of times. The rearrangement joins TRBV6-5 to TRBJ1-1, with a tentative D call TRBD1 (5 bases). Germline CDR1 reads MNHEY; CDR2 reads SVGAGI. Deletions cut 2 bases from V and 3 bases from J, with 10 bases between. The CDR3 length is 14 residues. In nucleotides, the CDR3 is TGTGCCAGCAGTTACGGAGGGGCAGACACTGAAGCTTTCTTT. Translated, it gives CASSYGGADTEAFF.

The CDR3: CASSLSIPKNIQYF. The CDR3 DNA follows: TGTGCCAGCAGCTTGTCCATTCCCAAAAACATTCAGTACTTC. The rearrangement uses TRBV7-2 and TRBJ2-4; D unresolved. The CDR3 has 14 residues. The germline gives CDR1 SGHTA, CDR2 FQGNSA. V was cut by 3 bases and J by 2 bases, with 8 bases left in between.

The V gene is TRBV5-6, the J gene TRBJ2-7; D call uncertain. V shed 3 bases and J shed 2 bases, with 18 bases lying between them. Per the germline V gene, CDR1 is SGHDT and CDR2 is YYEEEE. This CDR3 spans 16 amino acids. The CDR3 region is CASSSSKEPTTYEQYF. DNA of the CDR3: TGTGCCAGCAGCTCCTCTAAGGAGCCGACAACCTACGAGCAGTACTTC.

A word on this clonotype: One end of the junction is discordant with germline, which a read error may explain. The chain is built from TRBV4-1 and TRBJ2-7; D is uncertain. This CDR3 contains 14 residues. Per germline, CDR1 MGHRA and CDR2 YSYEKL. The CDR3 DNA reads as TGCGCCAGCAGCCATTCTGACTCGTCCTACGAGCATTACTTC. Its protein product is CASSHSDSSYEHYF.

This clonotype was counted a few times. CDR3 nucleotide sequence: TGCGCCAGCAGCCTTGTGGGACAGAACTCCTACGAGCAGTACTTC. Amino acids: CASSLVGQNSYEQYF. J is TRBJ2-4 and V is TRBV5-1, with 7 bases aligning to TRBD1. The DNA end is more similar to TRBJ2-7, so the J call may be wrong. This CDR3 is 15 amino acids long. The germline CDR1 and CDR2 sequences are SGHRS and YFSETQ.

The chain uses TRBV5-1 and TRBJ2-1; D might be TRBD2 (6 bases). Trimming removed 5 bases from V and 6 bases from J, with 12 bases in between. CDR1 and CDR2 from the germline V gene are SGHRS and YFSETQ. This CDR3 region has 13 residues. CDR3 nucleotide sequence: TGCGCCAGCAGGGAGGCGCGGGGCAATGAGCAGTTCTTC. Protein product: CASREARGNEQFF.

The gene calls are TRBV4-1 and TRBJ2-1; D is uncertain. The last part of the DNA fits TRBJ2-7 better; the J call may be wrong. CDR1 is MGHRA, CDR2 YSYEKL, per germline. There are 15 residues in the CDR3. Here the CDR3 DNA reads TGCGCCAGCAGCCAAAGCAGGTTATCCTACAATGAGCAGTACTTC. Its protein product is CASSQSRLSYNEQYF.

CDR3 coding DNA: TGTGCCAGCAGACAAAAACGAGGAGGGAGAGGTGCCTACGAGCAGTACTTC. Its protein is CASRQKRGGRGAYEQYF. V is TRBV5-6 and J is TRBJ2-7; D may be TRBD2 (6 bases). Trimming removed 5 bases at V and 2 bases at J, with 23 bases between. CDR3 size: 17 residues. Germline values: CDR1 SGHDT, CDR2 YYEEEE.

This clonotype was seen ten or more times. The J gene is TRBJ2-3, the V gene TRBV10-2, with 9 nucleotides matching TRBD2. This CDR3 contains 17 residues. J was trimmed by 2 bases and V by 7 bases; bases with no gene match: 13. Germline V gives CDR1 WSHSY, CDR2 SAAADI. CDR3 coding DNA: TGCGCCAGCACCCGCCCCCGACTAGCGGCAAACACAGATACGCAGTATTTT. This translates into CASTRPRLAANTDTQYF.

The CDR3 coding sequence is TGTGCCAGCAGCCCCCGGGGACAGGGGGCGGAAGAGCAGTACTTC. Protein product: CASSPRGQGAEEQYF. V is TRBV7-9 and J is TRBJ2-5; TRBD1 matches 12 bases. This CDR3 is built from 15 residues. V dropped 5 bases and J dropped 11; count of bases not matched to a gene: 12. Germline-derived CDR1 and CDR2 are SEHNR and FQNEAQ (reference sequence).

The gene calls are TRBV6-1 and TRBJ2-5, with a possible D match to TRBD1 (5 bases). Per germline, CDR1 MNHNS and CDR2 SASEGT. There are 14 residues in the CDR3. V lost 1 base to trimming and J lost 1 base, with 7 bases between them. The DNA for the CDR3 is TGTGCCAGCAGTGAAGTCAGGGCCCAAGAGACCCAGTACTTC. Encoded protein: CASSEVRAQETQYF.

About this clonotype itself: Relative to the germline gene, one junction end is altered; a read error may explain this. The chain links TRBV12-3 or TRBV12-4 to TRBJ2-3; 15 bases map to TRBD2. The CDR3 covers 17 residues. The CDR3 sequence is CASSPRGLAGGTATQYF. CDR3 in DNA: TGTGCCAGCAGTCCTCGGGGACTAGCGGGGGGCACAGCTACGCAGTATTTT.

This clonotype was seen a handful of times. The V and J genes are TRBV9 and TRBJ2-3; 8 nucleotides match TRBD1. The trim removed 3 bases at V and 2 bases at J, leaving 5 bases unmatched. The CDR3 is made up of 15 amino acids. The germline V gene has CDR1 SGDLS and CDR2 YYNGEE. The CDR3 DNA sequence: TGTGCCAGCAGCGGACAGGGGCCCGACACAGATACGCAGTATTTT. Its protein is CASSGQGPDTDTQYF.